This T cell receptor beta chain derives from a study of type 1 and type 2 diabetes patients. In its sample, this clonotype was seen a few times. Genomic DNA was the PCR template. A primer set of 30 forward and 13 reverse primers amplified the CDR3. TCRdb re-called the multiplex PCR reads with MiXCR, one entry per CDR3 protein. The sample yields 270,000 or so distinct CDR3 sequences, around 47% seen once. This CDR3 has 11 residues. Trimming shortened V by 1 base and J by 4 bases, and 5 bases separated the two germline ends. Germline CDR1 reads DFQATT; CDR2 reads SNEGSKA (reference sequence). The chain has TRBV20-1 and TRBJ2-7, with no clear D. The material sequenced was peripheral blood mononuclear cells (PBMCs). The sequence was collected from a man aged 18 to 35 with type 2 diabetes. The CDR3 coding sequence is TGCAGTGCTAGAGTCCTTTACGAGCAGTACTTC. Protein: CSARVLYEQYF.